This T cell receptor (beta chain) was captured in a study of PD-1 blockade in classical Hodgkin lymphoma. Germline-derived CDR1 and CDR2 are SGDLS and YYNGEE. This CDR3 has 13 residues. Trimming stripped 0 bases from V and 5 bases from J, with 8 bases between. In every patient, relapse followed autologous stem cell transplantation, while exposure to brentuximab vedotin differed. Regarding the study as a whole: Partial responders and progressors had significantly lower baseline TCR diversity.

TCRdb's table, derived via immunoSEQ multiplex PCR, lists solely in-frame clones and lacks some. Here the sample spans about 58,000 clones, approximately 89% being singletons. There are a few counts of this clone. No antigen is known for it. The sequenced sample was peripheral blood mononuclear cells (PBMCs), obtained before the second cycle of nivolumab. The sequence was obtained from a human donor with classical Hodgkin lymphoma. The chain uses TRBV9 and TRBJ1-2; the D gene is possibly TRBD1 (5 bases). Here the CDR3 reads CASSVEGTYGYTF. Written as DNA, the CDR3 is TGTGCCAGCAGCGTAGAGGGGACTTATGGCTACACCTTC.